This TCR beta chain stems from a study of T cells expressing NK-cell markers. Study-level background: The sequencing cohort of eight donors included seven HCMV-seropositive individuals and one seronegative individual. Broader study findings: Unclear, still, was the HCMV specificity of the expanded NKG2C+ T cell clones. These same clonotypes (in four donors) also led the CD3+CD56-NKG2C+ fraction.

About this clonotype: Its antigen is undetermined.

TCRdb re-called the 5' RACE reads and catalogs CDR3 proteins one per entry, DNA excluded. The data include 350,000 to 400,000 distinct CDR3 sequences; the top ten clones carry around 10%. This sequence originates from a woman aged 45 to 65 in good health. The sample comprised blood T cells: a sorted CD56 or NKG2C T cell subset, CD4+ or CD8+ T cells, or bulk PBMC T cells (not recorded which).

The CDR3 sequence is CAITGTREKNGNEQFF. The chain couples TRBV10-3 to TRBJ2-1; TCRdb reports TRBD2, a call that lacks DNA to check it against. CDR1 is ENHRY, CDR2 SYGVKD, per germline. This CDR3 spans 16 amino acids.